The 23 T cell receptor beta chains presented below share a single source sample, sequenced in a study of glioma-infiltrating T cells. Using RNA template, CDR3s of TCR alpha and beta were amplified with iRepertoire arm-PCR. From the multiplex PCR reads, TCRdb called clonotypes with MiXCR, one entry per CDR3 protein. The sample lists 150,000 or so distinct CDR3 sequences, about 39% occurring once. Sequenced sample: glioma tissue, nonneoplastic brain tissue, or PBMCs (not recorded which). The receptors stem from a human donor with low-grade glioma or glioblastoma, undergoing nonglioma brain surgery, or in good health (not recorded which).

This clonotype showed up just a few times. The chain has TRBV6-1 and TRBJ2-7, with a tentative D call TRBD1 (6 bases). The CDR3 consists of 13 residues. Germline CDR1 reads MNHNS; CDR2 reads SASEGT. The V and J ends lost 5 bases and 0 bases respectively, with 8 bases between them. CDR3 in amino acids: CASSPGVSYEQYF. CDR3 bases: TGTGCCAGCAGTCCAGGGGTCTCCTACGAGCAGTACTTC.

The chain joins TRBV19 to TRBJ1-1; 8 nucleotides agree with TRBD1. Germline V gene lookup returns CDR1 LNHDA and CDR2 SQIVND (reference sequence). This CDR3 is 13 amino acids long. J was trimmed by 11 bases and V by 4 bases; bases with no gene match: 9. The CDR3 protein is CASSRGQEMQAFF. CDR3 nucleotide sequence: TGTGCCAGTAGTAGGGGACAGGAGATGCAGGCTTTCTTT.

The chain links TRBV4-1 to TRBJ2-7, with D possibly TRBD2 on 6 matching bases. Deletions cut 4 bases from V and 2 bases from J, with 12 bases between. CDR3 length equals 14 residues. Per the germline V gene, CDR1 is MGHRA and CDR2 is YSYEKL. CDR3 in amino acids: CASSLGGGAYEQYF. The CDR3 DNA sequence: TGCGCCAGCAGCCTAGGAGGCGGGGCCTACGAGCAGTACTTC.

This clonotype was detected only a few times. The chain is built from TRBV28 and TRBJ2-7; 9 nucleotides align to TRBD1. The V gene end was trimmed by 5 bases and the J gene end by 1 base; junction bases not matched to a gene: 6. Germline CDR1 and CDR2: MDHEN and SYDVKM. The CDR3 sequence is 15 residues long. This CDR3 reads CASSTTGTGSYEQYF. The CDR3, as DNA: TGTGCCAGCAGTACGACCGGGACAGGGTCCTACGAGCAGTACTTC.

The chain uses TRBV28 and TRBJ2-1, with D possibly being TRBD1 (6 bases). This CDR3 contains 14 residues. V was cut by 6 bases and J by 7 bases, with 16 bases left in between. Germline assignment: CDR1 MDHEN and CDR2 SYDVKM. The CDR3, as DNA: TGTGCCAGCAGACCTGACAGGATTTCAAATGAGCAGTTCTTC. It yields the protein CASRPDRISNEQFF.

This clonotype has only a few counts. The CDR3 DNA reads TGTGCCAGCATCGAGGGGTACACTGAAGCTTTCTTT. Residues: CASIEGYTEAFF. V and J are TRBV28 and TRBJ1-1, with D possibly matching TRBD1 (5 bases). Germline V gene data show CDR1 as MDHEN and CDR2 as SYDVKM. The CDR3 has 12 residues. V was shortened by 7 bases and J by 3 bases, with 9 bases between the two germline ends. Variable domain in full (rest from reference TRBV28 and TRBJ1-1): DVKVTQSSRYLVKRTGEKVFLECVQDMDHENMFWYRQDPGLGLRLIYFSYDVKMKEKGDIPEGYSVSREKKERFSLILESASTNQTSMYLCASIEGYTEAFFGQGTRLTVV.

The chain couples TRBV7-6 to TRBJ2-3, with 8 bases matching TRBD1. In germline, CDR1 is SGHVS, CDR2 FNYEAQ. CDR3 length: 14 amino acids. Unmatched junction bases numbered 3, after V lost 3 bases and J lost 4 bases. CDR3 sequence (DNA): TGTGCCAGCAGCTTTGGACAGGGCGCAGATACGCAGTATTTT. Residues: CASSFGQGADTQYF.

The rearrangement uses TRBV27 and TRBJ2-3, with TRBD2 identical over 8 bases. Losses at the gene ends were 4 bases for V and 4 bases for J; bases not matched to a gene: 4. The CDR3 covers 14 residues. CDR1 and CDR2 from the germline V gene are MNHEY and SMNVEV (reference sequence). The CDR3 protein is CASSYGGASDTQYF. DNA of the CDR3: TGTGCCAGCAGTTACGGGGGGGCCTCAGATACGCAGTATTTT.

J is TRBJ1-5 and V is TRBV10-1; 8 bases align to TRBD1. This CDR3 comprises 13 residues. Germline V CDR1 and CDR2: WNHNN, SYGVQD (reference sequence). J was trimmed by 10 bases and V by 0 bases; bases with no gene match: 2. CDR3 sequence (DNA): TGCGCCAGCAGTGAGTCACAGGGGGTACCCCAGCATTTT. This sequence encodes CASSESQGVPQHF.

This clonotype was detected a few times. This chain joins TRBV6-1 and TRBJ2-7; D not certain. With 7 bases removed from V and 2 bases from J, the gap between germline ends came to 15 bases. This CDR3 has 14 amino acids. From germline, CDR1 is MNHNS and CDR2 SASEGT. CDR3 DNA sequence: TGTGCCAGCACTGAGCTGGGCAAAACCTACGAGCAGTACTTC. It is translated as CASTELGKTYEQYF.

This chain connects TRBV7-9 to TRBJ2-3, with 14 bases that match TRBD2. V was pared by 4 bases and J by 4 bases, with 10 bases of the junction left unmatched. The germline gives CDR1 SEHNR, CDR2 FQNEAQ (reference sequence). This CDR3 has 18 amino acids. The CDR3 sequence: CASSSWTSGRQGPDTQYF. Here the CDR3 DNA reads TGTGCCAGCAGCTCCTGGACTAGCGGGAGGCAAGGGCCAGATACGCAGTATTTT.

The rearrangement links TRBV7-9 to TRBJ2-5; D call uncertain. The V end was cut by 2 bases, the J end by 4 bases, with 8 bases between. Germline CDR1 SEHNR, CDR2 FQNEAQ (reference sequence). This CDR3 has 13 residues. DNA of the CDR3: TGTGCCAGCAGCTTAATTTGGCGAGAGACCCAGTACTTC. This gives the protein CASSLIWRETQYF. Full variable domain (missing parts from reference TRBV7-9 and TRBJ2-5): DTGVSQNPRHKITKRGQNVTFRCDPISEHNRLYWYRQTLGQGPEFLTYFQNEAQLEKSRLLSDRFSAERPKGSFSTLEIQRTEQGDSAMYLCASSLIWRETQYFGPGTRLLVL.

This sequence joins TRBV20-1 and TRBJ1-5; 9 bases agree with TRBD1. The V gene end was trimmed by 5 bases and the J gene end by 1 base; junction bases not matched to a gene: 3. CDR1 and CDR2 from the germline V gene are DFQATT and SNEGSKA (reference sequence). The CDR3 is 14 amino acids. The CDR3 coding sequence is TGCAGTGCTGGGACAGGGCAAAGCAATCAGCCCCAGCATTTT. It encodes CSAGTGQSNQPQHF.

A remark on this clonotype: Just one base apart from a much larger clone, this may be a read error. This chain uses TRBV6-1 with TRBJ2-3; a weak D match, TRBD2 (5 bases). The germline gives CDR1 MNHNS, CDR2 SASEGT. This CDR3 has 14 residues. The CDR3 nucleotides are TGTGCCAGCTCTTACTACCCTAGCACAGATAAGCAGTATTTT. This codes for CASSYYPSTDKQYF.

This clonotype has a handful of counts. The CDR3 nucleotides are TGTGCCAGCAGTGAAGCGCAGGGCTTCGCGGGGGTGAAAGGCGAGCAGTACTTC. Its translation: CASSEAQGFAGVKGEQYF. The chain links TRBV6-1 to TRBJ2-7, with 7 positions matching TRBD2. This CDR3 contains 18 residues. With 0 bases clipped from V and 6 bases from J, the junction kept 17 bases outside the gene matches. Germline V gene lookup returns CDR1 MNHNS and CDR2 SASEGT.

V usage is TRBV27 and J usage is TRBJ1-6; 8 positions match TRBD1. The length of the CDR3 is 16 residues. The J segment lost 9 bases and the V segment lost 5 bases, leaving 12 bases of the junction unmatched. The germline gives CDR1 MNHEY, CDR2 SMNVEV (reference sequence). Here the CDR3 reads CASSPSYGTGSSPLHF. The DNA of the CDR3 is TGTGCCAGCAGTCCCTCCTATGGGACAGGTAGTTCACCCCTCCACTTT.

This chain connects TRBV19 to TRBJ1-6, with TRBD1 identical over 8 bases. V lost 5 bases, J lost 7 bases, and 4 bases stayed unmatched. The CDR3 extends over 14 amino acids. Germline V CDR1 and CDR2: LNHDA, SQIVND (reference sequence). CDR3 residues: CASSWRQGNSPLHF. CDR3 coding DNA: TGTGCCAGTAGTTGGAGACAGGGGAATTCACCCCTCCACTTT.

About this clonotype itself: One end of the junction is discordant with germline, which a read error may explain. J is TRBJ2-7 and V is TRBV27; D remains ambiguous. Per the germline V gene, CDR1 is MNHEY and CDR2 is SMNVEV (reference sequence). The CDR3 consists of 12 residues. CDR3 in amino acids: CASSFNLYEKYF. CDR3 nucleotides: TGTGCCAGCAGTTTCAACCTCTACGAGAAGTACTTC.

The V and J genes are TRBV20-1 and TRBJ1-6; possible D gene TRBD1, 6 bases. Trimming removed 2 bases at V and 5 bases at J, with 10 bases between. The length of the CDR3 is 14 residues. Germline values: CDR1 DFQATT, CDR2 SNEGSKA (reference sequence). CDR3 sequence (DNA): TGCAGTGCTAGAAGGGGGACTGATAATTCACCCCTCCACTTT. Residues: CSARRGTDNSPLHF.

The chain couples TRBV28 to TRBJ2-1; no definite D call. This CDR3 comprises 14 residues. Trimming pared 3 bases from V and 6 bases from J, leaving 12 bases between. Germline V gene lookup returns CDR1 MDHEN and CDR2 SYDVKM. The CDR3 nucleotides read TGTGCCAGCAGTTTTGCCGGTGCTAGCAATGAGCAGTTCTTC. The encoded protein is CASSFAGASNEQFF.

The gene calls are TRBV10-2 and TRBJ2-7; 8 bases agree with TRBD1. Germline V lookup: CDR1 WSHSY, CDR2 SAAADI. The CDR3 extends over 15 amino acids. With V trimmed by 3 bases and J by 4 bases, 8 bases remained unmatched. The CDR3 bases are TGCGCCAGCAGTGACCCCGGGACAGGCCGATACGAGCAGTACTTC. Translating gives CASSDPGTGRYEQYF.

Worth noting for this clonotype: Its ends do not fully match the called genes, so a read error is possible. V is TRBV28 and J is TRBJ2-7; no clear D gene. The V gene's germline CDR1 is MDHEN and CDR2 SYDVKM. This CDR3 contains 11 residues. The CDR3 DNA reads TGTGCCAACAGTTCGTACTACGAGCAGTACTTC. Translating gives CANSSYYEQYF.

The chain uses TRBV2 and TRBJ2-3; D assignment may be TRBD1 or TRBD2 (5 bases each). The CDR3 covers 13 residues. Germline CDR1 reads SNHLY; CDR2 reads FYNNEI. Trimming pared 6 bases from V and 4 bases from J, leaving 11 bases between. CDR3 sequence (DNA): TGTGCCAGCAGGGGGCAGGGAGCAGATACGCAGTATTTT. Amino acids: CASRGQGADTQYF.